The clone carrying this T cell receptor (beta chain) was seen at least ten times. The antigen is not known. These data belong to a study of cytomegalovirus exposure and HLA in healthy donors. Whole-study findings and limits: TCR beta sequences reportedly predicted most subjects' HLA-A and HLA-B alleles accurately. A later analysis linked a missense variant in DCLRE1C to the trimming of TCR beta V and J genes. Previous analysis showed most TCR beta V segments were productive about 87% or about 30% of the time. When a later analysis compared HLA-associated TCR beta chains with equally common others, the HLA-associated chains turned out to be more clonally expanded and to have lower generation probabilities.

The CDR3 runs 12 residues. Germline values: CDR1 SNHLY, CDR2 FYNNEI. The V end was cut by 6 bases, the J end by 3 bases, with 9 bases between. The primer mix had 60 Vbeta and 13 Jbeta primers. Profiling relied on immunoSEQ multiplex PCR, and the TCRdb table lists in-frame clones only, not all of them. This table holds approximately 140,000 clones, about four fifths found once. This TCR was sampled from a man between 45 and 60 years old in good health and CMV-seropositive. The source material was PBMCs. The rearrangement joins TRBV2 to TRBJ2-7, with unresolved D. CDR3 in amino acids: CASSAGLYEQYF. The CDR3 DNA follows: TGTGCCAGCAGCGCAGGTCTCTACGAGCAGTACTTC.